This T cell receptor beta chain was sequenced for a study of blood T cell repertoires in COVID-19. Looking at the study overall: There were acute and convalescent COVID-19 samples, and they came from the United States, Italy and Spain. The analysed material was cDNA or gDNA that came from T cells, B-cell-depleted T cells, or PBMCs.

In the study's own analysis: From reference gene primer amplification, estimates of nucleated cell counts were derived. TCRdb's table, derived via immunoSEQ multiplex PCR, lists solely in-frame clones and lacks some. V, J and clone size are those of that table, while D and trimming were read from the DNA. In the table there are some 120,000 clones, about 86% of which are singletons. V was clipped by 7 bases and J by 8 bases, with 15 bases between them. The CDR3 has 13 amino acids. Germline CDR1 and CDR2: LNHDA and SQIVND (reference sequence). The sequenced material came from peripheral blood. The source is a woman in her forties or fifties with acute or convalescent COVID-19. This chain connects TRBV19 to TRBJ2-1; D is possibly TRBD2 (5 bases). CDR3 residues: CASTNPGFHEQFF. CDR3 nucleotides: TGTGCCAGTACCAATCCGGGGTTCCATGAGCAGTTCTTC.